This TCR beta chain was sequenced for a study of identical twins. TCRdb recomputed calls from the 5' RACE reads with MiXCR, one row per CDR3 protein. The table lists around 18,000 distinct CDR3 sequences, less than 70% of them singletons. This clonotype has more than one count but fewer than ten. The junction had 6 bases not matched to a gene; V was cut back by 4 bases and J by 4 bases. This CDR3 comprises 15 residues. Germline V lookup: CDR1 KGHDR, CDR2 SFDVKD. Sequences were obtained from memory (CD45RO+) T cells sorted from blood. The rearrangement joins TRBV24-1 to TRBJ2-1, with TRBD2 matching 7 bases. This receptor was obtained from a woman aged 18 to 35 in good health. This table probably holds off-target reads from a library built for another chain. CDR3 protein: CATSDLAGAYNEQFF. The CDR3 DNA reads as TGTGCCACCAGTGACTTAGCGGGCGCTTACAATGAGCAGTTCTTC.